This T cell receptor (beta chain) is from a study of T cell responses to AZD1222 COVID-19 vaccine. Regarding the study as a whole: Close to half of all spike-specific TCRs reportedly target regions of the variants that are unmutated.

A note on this clone: Its antigen is not identified.

Sequencing used immunoSEQ multiplex PCR; TCRdb keeps in-frame clones, though not all of them. Of 150,000 to 200,000 clones in the sample, almost 95% were seen once. The sequence was obtained from an adult in good health. This specimen consisted of peripheral blood, obtained on day 0 of AZD1222 vaccination.

The CDR3 bases are TGTGCCAGCAGTCCGCCAGGGAAACGAGGTGGCTACACCTTC. Translation gives CASSPPGKRGGYTF. This chain links TRBV6-2 or TRBV6-3 with TRBJ1-2; D may be TRBD1 (5 bases). The V and J ends lost 5 bases and 7 bases respectively, with 17 bases between them. CDR1 and CDR2 (germline): MNHEY, SVGEGT. The CDR3 consists of 14 residues.